This T cell receptor beta chain was captured in a study of CD8+ T cells in alopecia areata. Study-wide results and limits: TCR sharing across patients was less clear than in mice, possibly HLA-related. Clonality exceeded that of normal scalp in lesional scalp, most notably in alopecia totalis/universalis.

Germline loops: CDR1 MNHEY, CDR2 SVGAGI. The CDR3 covers 14 residues. V gave up 6 bases and J gave up 5 bases, with 16 bases separating them. RNA was extracted and reverse transcribed into cDNA as the sequencing template. TCRdb's table, derived via immunoSEQ multiplex PCR, lists solely in-frame clones and lacks some. The sample shows about 30,000 clones, about two thirds of them seen only once. As part of sample collection, lesional scalp punch biopsies and peripheral blood were taken from alopecia areata patients. Sorting of PBMCs yielded the CD4+ and CD8+ T cells. Comment on this clone: Its antigen is unidentified.

The rearrangement links TRBV6-5 to TRBJ2-5; D perhaps matches TRBD1 (8 bases). The sequence was collected from a human donor with alopecia areata. The sequencing input was NKG2D-high CD8+ T cells sorted from blood. The CDR3 spells CASSPTGGEETQYF. In nucleotides, the CDR3 is TGTGCCAGCAGCCCCACAGGGGGGGAGGAGACCCAGTACTTC.